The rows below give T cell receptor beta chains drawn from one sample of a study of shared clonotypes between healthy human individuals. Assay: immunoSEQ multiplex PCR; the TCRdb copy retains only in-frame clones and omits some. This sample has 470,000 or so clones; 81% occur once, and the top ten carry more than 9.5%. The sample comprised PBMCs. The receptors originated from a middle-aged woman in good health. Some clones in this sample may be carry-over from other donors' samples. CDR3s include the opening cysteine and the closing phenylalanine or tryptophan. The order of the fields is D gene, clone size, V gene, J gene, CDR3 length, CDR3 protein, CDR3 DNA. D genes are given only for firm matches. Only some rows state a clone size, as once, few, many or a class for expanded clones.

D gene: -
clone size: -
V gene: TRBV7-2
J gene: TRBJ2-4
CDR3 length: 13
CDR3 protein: CASSSGGQNIQYF
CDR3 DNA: TGTGCCAGCAGCTCTGGCGGGCAAAACATTCAGTACTTC

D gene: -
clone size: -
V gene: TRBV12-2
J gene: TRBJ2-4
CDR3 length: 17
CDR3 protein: CASRNGTETLAKNIQYF
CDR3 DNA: TGTGCAAGTCGAAACGGGACGGAGACACTAGCCAAAAACATTCAGTACTTC

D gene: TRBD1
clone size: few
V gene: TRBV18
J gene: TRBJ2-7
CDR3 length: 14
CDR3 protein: CASSPSDRAYEQYF
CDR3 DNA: TGTGCCAGCTCACCTTCCGACAGGGCCTACGAGCAGTACTTC

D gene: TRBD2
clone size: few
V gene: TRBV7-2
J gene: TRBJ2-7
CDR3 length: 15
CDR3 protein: CASSLTSGNGYEQYF
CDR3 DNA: TGTGCCAGCAGCTTAACTAGCGGGAATGGGTACGAGCAGTACTTC

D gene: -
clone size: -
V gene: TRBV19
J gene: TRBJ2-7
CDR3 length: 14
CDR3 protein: CASSIVPSSHEQYF
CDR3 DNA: TGTGCCAGTAGTATTGTGCCTAGCTCCCACGAGCAGTACTTC

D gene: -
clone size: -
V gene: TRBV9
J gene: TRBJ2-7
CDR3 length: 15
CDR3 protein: CASSVAAGESYEQYF
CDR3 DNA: TGTGCCAGCAGCGTAGCGGCAGGAGAGTCCTACGAGCAGTACTTC

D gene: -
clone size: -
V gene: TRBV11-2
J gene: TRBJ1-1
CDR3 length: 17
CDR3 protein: CASSSYRVPGENTEAFF
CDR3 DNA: TGTGCCAGCAGCTCATATCGGGTCCCGGGGGAGAACACTGAAGCTTTCTTT

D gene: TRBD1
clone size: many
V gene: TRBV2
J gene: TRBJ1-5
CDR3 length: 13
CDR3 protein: CASRGQSNQPQHF
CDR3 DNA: TGTGCCAGCAGGGGACAGTCTAATCAGCCCCAGCATTTT

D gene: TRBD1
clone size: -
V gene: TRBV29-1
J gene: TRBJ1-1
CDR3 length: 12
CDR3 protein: CSVTMTGVGAFF
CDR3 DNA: TGCAGCGTGACCATGACAGGGGTCGGAGCTTTCTTT

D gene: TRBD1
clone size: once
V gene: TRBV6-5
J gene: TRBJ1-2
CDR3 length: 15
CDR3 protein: CASSTGDSRIHGYTF
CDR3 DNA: TGTGCCAGCAGCACCGGGGACAGCCGGATTCATGGCTACACCTTC

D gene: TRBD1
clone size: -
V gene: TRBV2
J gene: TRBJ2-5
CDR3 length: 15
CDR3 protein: CASSRMRGPQETQYF
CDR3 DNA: TGTGCCAGCAGCAGAATGAGGGGGCCCCAAGAGACCCAGTACTTC

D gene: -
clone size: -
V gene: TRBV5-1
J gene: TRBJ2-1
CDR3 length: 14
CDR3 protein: CASSRLGYLDEQFF
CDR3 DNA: TGCGCCAGCAGCCGACTAGGTTATCTTGATGAGCAGTTCTTC

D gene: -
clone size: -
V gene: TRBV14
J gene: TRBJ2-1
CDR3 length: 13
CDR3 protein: CASSQDGWGEQFF
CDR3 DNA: TGTGCCAGCAGCCAAGATGGCTGGGGTGAGCAGTTCTTC

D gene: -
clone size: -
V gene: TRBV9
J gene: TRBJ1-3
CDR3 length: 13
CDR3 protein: CASSEWDGTTIYF
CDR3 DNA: TGTGCCAGCAGCGAATGGGACGGCACCACCATATATTTT

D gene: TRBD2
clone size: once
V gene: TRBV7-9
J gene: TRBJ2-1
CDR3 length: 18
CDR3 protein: CASSLALIASGGVNEQFF
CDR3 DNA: TGTGCCAGCAGCTTAGCGCTTATCGCTAGCGGGGGGGTGAATGAGCAGTTCTTC

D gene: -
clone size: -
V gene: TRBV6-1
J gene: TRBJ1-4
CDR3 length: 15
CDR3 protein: CASSDIGQINEKLFF
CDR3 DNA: TGTGCCAGCAGTGACATCGGGCAGATTAATGAAAAACTGTTTTTT

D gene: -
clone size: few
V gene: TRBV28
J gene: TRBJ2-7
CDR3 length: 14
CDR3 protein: CASRGPGDSYEQYF
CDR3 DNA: TGTGCCAGCAGGGGCCCTGGGGACTCCTACGAGCAGTACTTC

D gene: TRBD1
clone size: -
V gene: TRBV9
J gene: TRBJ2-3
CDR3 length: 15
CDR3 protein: CASSLGTGGTDTQYF
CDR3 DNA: TGTGCCAGCAGCCTCGGGACAGGGGGCACAGATACGCAGTATTTT

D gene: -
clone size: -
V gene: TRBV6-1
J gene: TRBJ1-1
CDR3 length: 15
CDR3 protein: CASSEGANLYTEAFF
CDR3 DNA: TGTGCCAGCAGTGAAGGGGCAAATCTATACACTGAAGCTTTCTTT

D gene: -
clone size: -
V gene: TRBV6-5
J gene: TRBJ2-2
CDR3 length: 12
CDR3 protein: CASNRPLGELFF
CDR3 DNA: TGTGCCAGCAATCGGCCGCTCGGGGAGCTGTTTTTT

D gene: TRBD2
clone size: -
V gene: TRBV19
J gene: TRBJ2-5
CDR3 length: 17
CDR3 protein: CASSIVDLAGGGSARYF
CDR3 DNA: TGTGCCAGTAGTATAGTTGACCTAGCGGGAGGTGGGTCGGCCAGGTACTTC

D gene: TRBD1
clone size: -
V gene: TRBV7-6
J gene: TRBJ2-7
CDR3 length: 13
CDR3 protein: CASSLGTGGEQYF
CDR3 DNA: TGTGCCAGCAGCCTGGGGACAGGCGGCGAGCAGTACTTC

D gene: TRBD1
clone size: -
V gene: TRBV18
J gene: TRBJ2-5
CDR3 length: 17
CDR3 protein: CASSPTNQGQGKETQYF
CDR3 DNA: TGTGCCAGCTCACCAACGAACCAGGGACAGGGGAAAGAGACCCAGTACTTC

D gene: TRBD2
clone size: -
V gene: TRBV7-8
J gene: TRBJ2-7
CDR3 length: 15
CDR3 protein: CASSPMGGSSYEQYF
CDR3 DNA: TGTGCCAGCAGCCCCATGGGCGGGAGCTCCTACGAGCAGTACTTC

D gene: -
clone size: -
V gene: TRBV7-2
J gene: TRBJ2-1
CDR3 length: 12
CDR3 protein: CASSALWGEQFF
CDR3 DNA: TGTGCCAGCAGCGCTCTATGGGGGGAACAGTTCTTC

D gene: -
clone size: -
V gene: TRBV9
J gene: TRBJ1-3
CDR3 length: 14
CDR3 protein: CASSFRGTGNTIYF
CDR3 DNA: TGTGCCAGCAGCTTCAGGGGAACTGGAAACACCATATATTTT

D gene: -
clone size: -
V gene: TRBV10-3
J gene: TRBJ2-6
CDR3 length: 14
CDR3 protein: CAISQGSGANVLTF
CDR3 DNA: TGTGCCATCTCTCAGGGCTCTGGGGCCAACGTCCTGACTTTC

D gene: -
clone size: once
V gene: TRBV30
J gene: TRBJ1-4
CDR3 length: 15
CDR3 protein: CAWSGPGATNEKLFF
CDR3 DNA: TGTGCCTGGAGCGGGCCGGGGGCAACTAATGAAAAACTGTTTTTT

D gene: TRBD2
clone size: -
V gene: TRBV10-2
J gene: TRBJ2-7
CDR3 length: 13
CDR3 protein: CASSKREGYEQYF
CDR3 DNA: TGCGCCAGCAGTAAGCGGGAGGGGTACGAGCAGTACTTC

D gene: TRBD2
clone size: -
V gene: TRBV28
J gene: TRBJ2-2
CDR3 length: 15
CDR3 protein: CASTSSGRDTGELFF
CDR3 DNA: TGTGCCAGCACCTCTAGCGGGAGGGACACCGGGGAGCTGTTTTTT

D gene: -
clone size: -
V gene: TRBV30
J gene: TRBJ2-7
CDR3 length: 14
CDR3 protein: CAWRGSARGYEQYF
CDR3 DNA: TGTGCCTGGAGGGGGAGCGCCAGGGGTTACGAGCAGTACTTC

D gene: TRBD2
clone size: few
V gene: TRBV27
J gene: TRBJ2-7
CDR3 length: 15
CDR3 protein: CASSLKREGPYEQYF
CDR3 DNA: TGTGCCAGCAGTTTGAAGCGGGAGGGCCCCTACGAGCAGTACTTC

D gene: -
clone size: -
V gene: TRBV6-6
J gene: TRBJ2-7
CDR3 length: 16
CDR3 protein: CASSYSAGYIPYEQYF
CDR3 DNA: TGTGCCAGCAGTTACTCGGCAGGGTACATTCCCTACGAGCAGTACTTC